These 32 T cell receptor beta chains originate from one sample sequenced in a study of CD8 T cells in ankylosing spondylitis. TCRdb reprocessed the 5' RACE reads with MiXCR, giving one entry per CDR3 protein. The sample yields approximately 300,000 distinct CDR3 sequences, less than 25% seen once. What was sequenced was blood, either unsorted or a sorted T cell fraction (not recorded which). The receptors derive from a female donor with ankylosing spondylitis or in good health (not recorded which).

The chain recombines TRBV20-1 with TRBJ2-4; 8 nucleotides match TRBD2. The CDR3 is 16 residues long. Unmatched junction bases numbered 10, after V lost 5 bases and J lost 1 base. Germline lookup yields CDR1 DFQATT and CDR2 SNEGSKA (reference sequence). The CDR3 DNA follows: TGCAGTGCTCCCCGAGGACTAGCCGGGGCCAAAAACATTCAGTACTTC. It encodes CSAPRGLAGAKNIQYF.

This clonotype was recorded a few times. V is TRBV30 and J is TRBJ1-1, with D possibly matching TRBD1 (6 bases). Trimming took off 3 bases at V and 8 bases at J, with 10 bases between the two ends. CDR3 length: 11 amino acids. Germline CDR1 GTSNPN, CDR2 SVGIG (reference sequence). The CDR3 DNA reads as TGTGCCTGGAGGGGACAACTAGAAGCTTTCTTT. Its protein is CAWRGQLEAFF. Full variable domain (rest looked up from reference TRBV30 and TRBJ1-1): SQTIHQWPATLVQPVGSPLSLECTVEGTSNPNLYWYRQAAGRGLQLLFYSVGIGQISSEVPQNLSASRPQDRQFILSSKKLLLSDSGFYLCAWRGQLEAFFGQGTRLTVV.

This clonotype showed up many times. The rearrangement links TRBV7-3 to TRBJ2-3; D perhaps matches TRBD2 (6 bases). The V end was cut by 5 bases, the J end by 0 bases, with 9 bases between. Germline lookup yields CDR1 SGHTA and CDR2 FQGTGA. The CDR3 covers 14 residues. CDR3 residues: CASSPGTSTDTQYF. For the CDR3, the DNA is TGTGCCAGCAGCCCCGGGACTAGCACAGATACGCAGTATTTT.

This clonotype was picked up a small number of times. The DNA for the CDR3 is TGCGCCAGCAGTCAGGGGAGGGATGGCGAGCAGTACTTC. Protein: CASSQGRDGEQYF. The chain couples TRBV23-1 to TRBJ2-7; 7 nucleotides match TRBD2. TRBV23-1 belongs to the ORF category, with a function that is uncertain. This CDR3 spans 13 amino acids. Trimming at V came to 3 bases and at J to 6 bases, leaving 5 bases not matched to a gene.

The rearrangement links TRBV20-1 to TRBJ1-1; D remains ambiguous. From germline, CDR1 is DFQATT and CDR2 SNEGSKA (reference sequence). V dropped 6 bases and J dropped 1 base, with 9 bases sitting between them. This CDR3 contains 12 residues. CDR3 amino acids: CSALSGNTEAFF. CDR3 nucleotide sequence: TGCAGTGCCCTATCGGGGAACACTGAAGCTTTCTTT.

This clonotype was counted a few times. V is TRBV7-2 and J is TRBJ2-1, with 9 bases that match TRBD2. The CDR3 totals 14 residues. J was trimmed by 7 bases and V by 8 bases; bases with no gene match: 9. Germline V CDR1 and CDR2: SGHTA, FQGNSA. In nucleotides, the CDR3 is TGTGCCAGCTCAAGCGGGGGGACCATAAATGAGCAGTTCTTC. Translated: CASSSGGTINEQFF.

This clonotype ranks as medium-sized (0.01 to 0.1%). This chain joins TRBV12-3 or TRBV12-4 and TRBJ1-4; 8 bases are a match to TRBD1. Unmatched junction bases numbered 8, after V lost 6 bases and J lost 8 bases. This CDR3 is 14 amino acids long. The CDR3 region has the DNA TGTGCCAGCAGCGCAACAGGGGGTAACGAAAAACTGTTTTTT. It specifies CASSATGGNEKLFF.

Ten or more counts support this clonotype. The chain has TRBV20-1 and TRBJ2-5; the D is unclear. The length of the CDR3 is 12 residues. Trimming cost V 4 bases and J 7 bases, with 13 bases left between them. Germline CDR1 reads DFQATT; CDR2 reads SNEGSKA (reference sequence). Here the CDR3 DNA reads TGCAGTGCTATTGGGGTGGAACGGACCCAGTACTTC. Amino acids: CSAIGVERTQYF.

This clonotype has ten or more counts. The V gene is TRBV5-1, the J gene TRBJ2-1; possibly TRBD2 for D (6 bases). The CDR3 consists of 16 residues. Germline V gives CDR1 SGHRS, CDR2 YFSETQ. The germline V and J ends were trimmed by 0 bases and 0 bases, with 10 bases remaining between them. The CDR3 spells CASSLALGGSYNEQFF. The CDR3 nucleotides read TGCGCCAGCAGCTTGGCCCTGGGGGGCTCCTACAATGAGCAGTTCTTC.

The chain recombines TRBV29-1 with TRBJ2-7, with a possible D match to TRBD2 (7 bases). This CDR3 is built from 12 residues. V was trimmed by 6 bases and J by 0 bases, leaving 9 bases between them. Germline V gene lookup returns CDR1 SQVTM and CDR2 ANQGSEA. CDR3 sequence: CSVGGASYEQYF. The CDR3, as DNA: TGCAGCGTGGGGGGGGCCTCCTACGAGCAGTACTTC.

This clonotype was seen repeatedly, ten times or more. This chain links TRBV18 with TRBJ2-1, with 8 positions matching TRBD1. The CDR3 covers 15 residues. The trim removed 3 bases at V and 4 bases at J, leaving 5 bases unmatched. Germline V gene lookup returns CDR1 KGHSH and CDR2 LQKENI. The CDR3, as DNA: TGTGCCAGCTCACCGGGACAGGCATCTTACAATGAGCAGTTCTTC. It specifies CASSPGQASYNEQFF.

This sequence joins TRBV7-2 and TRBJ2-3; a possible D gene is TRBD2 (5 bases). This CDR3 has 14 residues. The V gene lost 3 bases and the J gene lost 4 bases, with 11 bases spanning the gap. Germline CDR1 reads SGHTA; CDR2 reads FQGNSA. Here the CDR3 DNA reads TGTGCCAGCAGCTTCGTACCGGAGGCAGATACGCAGTATTTT. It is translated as CASSFVPEADTQYF.

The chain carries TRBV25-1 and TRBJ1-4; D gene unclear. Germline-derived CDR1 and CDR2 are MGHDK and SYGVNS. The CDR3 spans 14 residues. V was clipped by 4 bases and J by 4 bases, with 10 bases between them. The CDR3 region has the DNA TGTGCCAGCAGTGGAGCTGCTGGTAATGAAAAACTGTTTTTT. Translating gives CASSGAAGNEKLFF.

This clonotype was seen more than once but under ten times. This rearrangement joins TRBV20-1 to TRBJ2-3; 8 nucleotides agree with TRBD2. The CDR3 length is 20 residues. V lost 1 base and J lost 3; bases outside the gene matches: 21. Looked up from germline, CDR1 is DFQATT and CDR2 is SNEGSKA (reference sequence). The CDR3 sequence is CSARAGGVAGGPRRTDTQYF. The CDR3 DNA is TGCAGTGCTAGAGCTGGCGGCGTGGCGGGAGGACCCCGACGAACAGATACGCAGTATTTT.

The CDR3 loop reads CSARGQSQHEQFF. In DNA form, the CDR3 reads TGCAGTGCTAGAGGACAGTCCCAGCATGAGCAGTTCTTC. This chain joins TRBV20-1 and TRBJ2-1; D might be TRBD1 (5 bases). The germline V and J ends were trimmed by 1 base and 8 bases, with 12 bases remaining between them. This CDR3 has 13 residues. Looked up from germline, CDR1 is DFQATT and CDR2 is SNEGSKA (reference sequence).

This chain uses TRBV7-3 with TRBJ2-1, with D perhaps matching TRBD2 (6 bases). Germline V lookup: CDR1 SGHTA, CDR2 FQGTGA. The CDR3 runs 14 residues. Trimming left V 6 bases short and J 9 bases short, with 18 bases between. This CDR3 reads CASSLPGGRGEQFF. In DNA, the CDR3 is TGTGCCAGCAGTTTGCCCGGTGGGCGGGGTGAGCAGTTCTTC.

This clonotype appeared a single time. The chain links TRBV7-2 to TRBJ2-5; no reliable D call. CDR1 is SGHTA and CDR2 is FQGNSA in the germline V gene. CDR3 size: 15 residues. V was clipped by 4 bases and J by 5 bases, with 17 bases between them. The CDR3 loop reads CASSYGRFHGETQYF. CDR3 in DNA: TGTGCCAGCAGCTACGGTCGGTTCCACGGGGAGACCCAGTACTTC.

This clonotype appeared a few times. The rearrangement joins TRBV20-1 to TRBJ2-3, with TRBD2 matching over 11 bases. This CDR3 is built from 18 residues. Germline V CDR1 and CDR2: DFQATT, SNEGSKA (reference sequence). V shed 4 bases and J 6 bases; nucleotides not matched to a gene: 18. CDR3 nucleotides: TGCAGTGCTACTTACTCCTCAGGACTAGCGGGTATGGGGGATACGCAGTATTTT. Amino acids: CSATYSSGLAGMGDTQYF.

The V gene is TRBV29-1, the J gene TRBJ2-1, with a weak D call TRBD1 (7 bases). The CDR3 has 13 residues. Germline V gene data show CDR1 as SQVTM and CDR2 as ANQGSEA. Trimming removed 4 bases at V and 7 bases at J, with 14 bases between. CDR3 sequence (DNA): TGCAGCGTTGTAACGGCAGGGGGGAATGAGCAGTTCTTC. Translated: CSVVTAGGNEQFF.

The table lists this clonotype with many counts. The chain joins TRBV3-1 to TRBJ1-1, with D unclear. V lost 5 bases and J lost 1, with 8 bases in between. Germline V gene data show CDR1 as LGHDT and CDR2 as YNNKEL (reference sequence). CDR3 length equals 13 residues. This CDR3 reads CASSMSANTEAFF. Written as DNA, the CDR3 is TGTGCCAGCAGCATGTCCGCGAACACTGAAGCTTTCTTT. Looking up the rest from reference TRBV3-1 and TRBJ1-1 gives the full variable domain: DTAVSQTPKYLVTQMGNDKSIKCEQNLGHDTMYWYKQDSKKFLKIMFSYNNKELIINETVPNRFSPKSPDKAHLNLHINSLELGDSAVYFCASSMSANTEAFFGQGTRLTVV.

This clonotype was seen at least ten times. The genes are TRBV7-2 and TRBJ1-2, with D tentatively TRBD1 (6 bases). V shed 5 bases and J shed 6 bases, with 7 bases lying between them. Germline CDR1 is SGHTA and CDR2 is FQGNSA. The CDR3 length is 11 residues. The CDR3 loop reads CASSTGNGYTF. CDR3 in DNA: TGTGCCAGCAGCACAGGGAATGGCTACACCTTC.

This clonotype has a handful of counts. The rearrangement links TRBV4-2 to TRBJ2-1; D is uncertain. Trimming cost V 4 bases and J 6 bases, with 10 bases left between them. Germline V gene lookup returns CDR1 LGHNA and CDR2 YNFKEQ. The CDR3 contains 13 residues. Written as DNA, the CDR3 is TGTGCCAGCAGCCCCCCAGTCGTCAATGAGCAGTTCTTC. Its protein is CASSPPVVNEQFF.

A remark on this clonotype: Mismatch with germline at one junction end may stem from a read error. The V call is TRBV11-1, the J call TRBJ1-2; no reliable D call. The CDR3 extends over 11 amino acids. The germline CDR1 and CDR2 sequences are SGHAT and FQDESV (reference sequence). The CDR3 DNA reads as TGTGCCAGCAGCCAGGATTGGACCTACAACTTC. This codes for CASSQDWTYNF.

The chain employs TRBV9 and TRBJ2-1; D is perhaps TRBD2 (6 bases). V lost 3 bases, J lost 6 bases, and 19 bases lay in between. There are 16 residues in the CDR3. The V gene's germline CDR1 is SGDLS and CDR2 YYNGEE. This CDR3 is CASSASFAEGRNEQFF. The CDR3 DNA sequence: TGTGCCAGCAGCGCCTCGTTTGCGGAGGGCCGCAATGAGCAGTTCTTC.

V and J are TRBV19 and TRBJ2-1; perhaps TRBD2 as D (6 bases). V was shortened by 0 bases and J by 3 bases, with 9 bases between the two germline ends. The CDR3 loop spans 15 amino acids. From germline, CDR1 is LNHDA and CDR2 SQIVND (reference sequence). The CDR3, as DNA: TGTGCCAGTAGTATAGAGCGGGACGGCTACAATGAGCAGTTCTTC. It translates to CASSIERDGYNEQFF. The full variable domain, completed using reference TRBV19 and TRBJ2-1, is DGGITQSPKYLFRKEGQNVTLSCEQNLNHDAMYWYRQDPGQGLRLIYYSQIVNDFQKGDIAEGYSVSREKKESFPLTVTSAQKNPTAFYLCASSIERDGYNEQFFGPGTRLTVL.

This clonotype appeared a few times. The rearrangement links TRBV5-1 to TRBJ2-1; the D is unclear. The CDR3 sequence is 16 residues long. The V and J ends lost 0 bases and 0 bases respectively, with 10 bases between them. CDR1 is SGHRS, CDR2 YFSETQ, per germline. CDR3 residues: CASSLAVQSSYNEQFF. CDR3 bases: TGCGCCAGCAGCTTGGCTGTGCAAAGCTCCTACAATGAGCAGTTCTTC. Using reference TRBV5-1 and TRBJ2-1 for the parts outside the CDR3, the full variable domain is KAGVTQTPRYLIKTRGQQVTLSCSPISGHRSVSWYQQTPGQGLQFLFEYFSETQRNKGNFPGRFSGRQFSNSRSEMNVSTLELGDSALYLCASSLAVQSSYNEQFFGPGTRLTVL.

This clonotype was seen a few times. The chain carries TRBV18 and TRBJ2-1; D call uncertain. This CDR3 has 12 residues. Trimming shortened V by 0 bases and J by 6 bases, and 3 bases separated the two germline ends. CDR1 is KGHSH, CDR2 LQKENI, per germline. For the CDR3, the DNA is TGTGCCAGCTCACCACCTTCCAATGAGCAGTTCTTC. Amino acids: CASSPPSNEQFF.

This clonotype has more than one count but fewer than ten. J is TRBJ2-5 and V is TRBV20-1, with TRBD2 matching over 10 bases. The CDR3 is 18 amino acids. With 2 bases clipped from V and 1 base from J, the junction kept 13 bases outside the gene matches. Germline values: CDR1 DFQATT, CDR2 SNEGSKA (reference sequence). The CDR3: CSARSLTRLAGAQETQYF. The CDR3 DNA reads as TGCAGTGCTAGATCCCTGACCCGACTAGCGGGCGCCCAAGAGACCCAGTACTTC.

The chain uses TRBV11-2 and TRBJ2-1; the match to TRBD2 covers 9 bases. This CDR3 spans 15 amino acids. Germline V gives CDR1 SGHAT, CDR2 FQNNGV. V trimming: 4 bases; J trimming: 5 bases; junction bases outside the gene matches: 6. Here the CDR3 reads CASSSTGTSNNEQFF. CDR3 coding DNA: TGTGCCAGCAGCTCAACCGGGACTAGCAACAATGAGCAGTTCTTC.

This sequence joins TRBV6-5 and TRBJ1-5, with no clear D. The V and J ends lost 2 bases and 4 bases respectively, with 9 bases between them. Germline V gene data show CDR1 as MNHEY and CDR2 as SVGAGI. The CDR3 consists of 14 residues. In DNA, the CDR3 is TGTGCCAGCAGTTACGGAAGGGCAAATCAGCCCCAGCATTTT. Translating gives CASSYGRANQPQHF.

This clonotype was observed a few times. Here the CDR3 reads CSGPPGGVADTQYF. The CDR3 coding sequence is TGCAGTGGTCCCCCGGGGGGTGTAGCAGATACGCAGTATTTT. The chain recombines TRBV20-1 with TRBJ2-3; 7 bases line up with TRBD2. In germline, CDR1 is DFQATT, CDR2 SNEGSKA (reference sequence). V was clipped by 7 bases and J by 4 bases; unmatched bases: 11. The CDR3 length is 14 residues.

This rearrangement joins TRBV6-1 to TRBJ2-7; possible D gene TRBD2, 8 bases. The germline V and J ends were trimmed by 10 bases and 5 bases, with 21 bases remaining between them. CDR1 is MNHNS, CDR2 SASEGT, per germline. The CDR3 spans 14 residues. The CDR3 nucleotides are TGTGCCACCCAATCCCCGGGAGGGGGCAACGAGCAGTACTTC. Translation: CATQSPGGGNEQYF.